This TCR beta chain derives from a study of beta chain features in type 1 diabetes. Study observations and caveats: Shortening of TCRB CDR3s, moderate but significant, appeared in all four CD4+ subsets of Type 1 diabetes patients.

The entirety of the isolated RNA underwent reverse transcription, so expressed TCRB transcripts were sequenced. Measured with immunoSEQ multiplex PCR; TCRdb has only the in-frame clones, and not every one. The table shows over 100,000 clones, with about a sixth occurring only once. The CDR3 has 14 residues. In germline, CDR1 is SGDLS, CDR2 YYNGEE. V gave up 4 bases and J gave up 2 bases; unmatched junction bases: 2. A remark on this clone: Antigen specificity is unknown.

The sequence came from a man between 25 and 39 years old with type 1 diabetes. The sequencing input was central memory CD4+ T cells from blood. This chain uses TRBV9 with TRBJ1-5; 8 bases are a match to TRBD1. The CDR3 DNA is TGTGCCAGCAGCCTGGACAGGGGCAATCAGCCCCAGCATTTT. It translates to CASSLDRGNQPQHF.